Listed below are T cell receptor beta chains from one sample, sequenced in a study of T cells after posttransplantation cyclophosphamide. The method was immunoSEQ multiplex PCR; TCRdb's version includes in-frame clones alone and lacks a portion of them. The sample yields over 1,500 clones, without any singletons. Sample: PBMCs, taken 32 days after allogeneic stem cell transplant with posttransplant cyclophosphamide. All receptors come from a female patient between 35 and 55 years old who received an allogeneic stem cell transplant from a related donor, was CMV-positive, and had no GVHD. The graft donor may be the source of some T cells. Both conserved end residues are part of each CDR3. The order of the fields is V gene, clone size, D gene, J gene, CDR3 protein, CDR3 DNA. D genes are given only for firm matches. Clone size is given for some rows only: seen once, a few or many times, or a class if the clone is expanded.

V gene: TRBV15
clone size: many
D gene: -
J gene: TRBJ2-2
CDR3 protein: CATREGRQNTGELFF
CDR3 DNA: TGTGCCACCAGAGAGGGGAGGCAGAACACCGGGGAGCTGTTTTTT

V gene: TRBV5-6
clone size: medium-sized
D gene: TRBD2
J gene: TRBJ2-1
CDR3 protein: CASSPELAGGHNEQFF
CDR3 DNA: TGTGCCAGCAGCCCTGAACTAGCGGGGGGCCACAATGAGCAGTTCTTC

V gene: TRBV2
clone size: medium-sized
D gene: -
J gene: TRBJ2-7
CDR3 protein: CASRTMAEAQGQYF
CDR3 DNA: TGTGCCAGCAGGACTATGGCAGAAGCACAGGGGCAGTACTTC

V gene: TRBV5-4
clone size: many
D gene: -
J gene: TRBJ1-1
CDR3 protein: CASSLVRQGNTEAFF
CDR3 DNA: TGTGCCAGCAGCTTGGTCCGTCAGGGCAACACTGAAGCTTTCTTT

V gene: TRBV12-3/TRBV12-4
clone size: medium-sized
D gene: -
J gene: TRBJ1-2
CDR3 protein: CASSPGGGGYTF
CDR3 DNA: TGTGCCAGCAGCCCGGGGGGGGGTGGCTACACCTTC

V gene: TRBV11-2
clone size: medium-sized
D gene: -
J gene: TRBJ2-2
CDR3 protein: CASIRAGELFF
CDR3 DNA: TGTGCCAGCATCAGGGCCGGGGAGCTGTTTTTT

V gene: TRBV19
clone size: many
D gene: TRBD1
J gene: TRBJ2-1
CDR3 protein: CASSIGPWQGAFFGANEQFF
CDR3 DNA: TGTGCCAGTAGTATAGGCCCCTGGCAGGGGGCGTTTTTTGGGGCCAATGAGCAGTTCTTC

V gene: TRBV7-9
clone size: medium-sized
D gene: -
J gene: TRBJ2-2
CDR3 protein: CASSPSLTGELFF
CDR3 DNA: TGTGCCAGCAGCCCGTCCCTAACCGGGGAGCTGTTTTTT

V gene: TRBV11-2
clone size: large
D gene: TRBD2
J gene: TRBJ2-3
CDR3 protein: CASRGGVAGVKDTQYF
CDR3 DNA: TGTGCCAGCAGGGGTGGGGTAGCGGGGGTGAAAGATACGCAGTATTTT

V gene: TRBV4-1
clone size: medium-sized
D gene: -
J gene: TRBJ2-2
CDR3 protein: CTSSHYNDSQNTGELFF
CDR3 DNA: TGCACCAGCAGCCACTATAATGACAGTCAGAACACCGGGGAGCTGTTTTTT

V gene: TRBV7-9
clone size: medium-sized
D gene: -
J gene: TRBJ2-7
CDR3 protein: CASSPDYDTTYEQYF
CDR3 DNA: TGTGCCAGCAGCCCGGATTATGATACTACCTACGAGCAGTACTTC

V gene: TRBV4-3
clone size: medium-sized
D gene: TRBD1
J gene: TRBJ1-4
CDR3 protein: CASSQMSTGEAEKLFF
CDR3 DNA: TGCGCCAGCAGCCAAATGTCGACAGGGGAGGCTGAAAAACTGTTTTTT

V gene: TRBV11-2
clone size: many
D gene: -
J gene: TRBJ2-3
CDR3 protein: CASSYVRHTDTQYF
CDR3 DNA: TGTGCCAGCAGCTACGTGCGACACACAGATACGCAGTATTTT

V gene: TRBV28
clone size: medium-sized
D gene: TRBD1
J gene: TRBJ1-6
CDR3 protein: CASSPRQGNLNPPLHF
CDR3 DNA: TGTGCCAGCAGTCCAAGACAGGGGAACCTAAATCCACCCCTCCACTTT

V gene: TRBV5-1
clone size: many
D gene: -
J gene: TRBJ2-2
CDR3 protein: CASSSHTGWNTGELFF
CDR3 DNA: TGCGCCAGCAGCTCGCACACAGGGTGGAACACCGGGGAGCTGTTTTTT

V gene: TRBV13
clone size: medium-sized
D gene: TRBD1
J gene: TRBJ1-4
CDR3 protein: CASSRTGVATNEKLFF
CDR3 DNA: TGTGCCAGCAGCCGGACAGGTGTTGCAACTAATGAAAAACTGTTTTTT

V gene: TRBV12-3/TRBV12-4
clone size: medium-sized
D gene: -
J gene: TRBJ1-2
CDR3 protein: CASSRDLAAGYTF
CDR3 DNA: TGTGCCAGCAGCCGGGATCTAGCGGCTGGCTACACCTTC

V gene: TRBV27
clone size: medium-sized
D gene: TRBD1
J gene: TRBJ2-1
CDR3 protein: CASSLGDSNEQFF
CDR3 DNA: TGTGCCAGCAGTTTAGGGGACAGCAATGAGCAGTTCTTC

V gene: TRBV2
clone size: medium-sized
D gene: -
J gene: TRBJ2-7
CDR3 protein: CASSYYEQYF
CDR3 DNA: TGTGCCAGCAGTTATTACGAGCAGTACTTC

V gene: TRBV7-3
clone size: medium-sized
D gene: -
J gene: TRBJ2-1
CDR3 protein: CASSLISRAGEQFF
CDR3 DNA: TGTGCCAGCAGCTTAATCTCCAGGGCTGGTGAGCAGTTCTTC

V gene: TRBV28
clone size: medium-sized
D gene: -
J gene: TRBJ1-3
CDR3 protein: CASDSHMTGNTIYF
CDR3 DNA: TGTGCCAGCGACAGCCACATGACTGGAAACACCATATATTTT

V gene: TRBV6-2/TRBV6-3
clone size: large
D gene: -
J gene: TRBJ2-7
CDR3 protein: CASRAQGRQSAYEQYF
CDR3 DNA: TGTGCCAGCAGAGCCCAGGGAAGGCAGTCCGCCTACGAGCAGTACTTC

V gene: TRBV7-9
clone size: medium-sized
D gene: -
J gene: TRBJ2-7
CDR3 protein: CASSRQGDYEQYF
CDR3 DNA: TGTGCCAGCAGCCGCCAGGGAGATTACGAGCAGTACTTC

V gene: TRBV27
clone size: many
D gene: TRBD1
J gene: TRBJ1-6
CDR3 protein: CASSPGQLNSPLHF
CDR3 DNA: TGTGCCAGCAGCCCGGGACAGTTGAATTCACCCCTCCACTTT

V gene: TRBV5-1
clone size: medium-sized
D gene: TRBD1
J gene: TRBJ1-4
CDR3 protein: CASSADRAGERLFF
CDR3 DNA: TGCGCCAGCAGCGCGGACAGGGCGGGGGAGCGGCTGTTTTTT

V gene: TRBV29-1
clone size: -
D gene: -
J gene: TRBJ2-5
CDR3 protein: CSVGGQETQYF
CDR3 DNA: TGCAGCGTGGGGGGTCAAGAGACCCAGTACTTC

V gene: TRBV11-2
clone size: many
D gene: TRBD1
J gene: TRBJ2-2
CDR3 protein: CASSSLTGGLTGELFF
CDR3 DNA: TGTGCCAGCAGCTCCTTGACAGGGGGCCTTACCGGGGAGCTGTTTTTT

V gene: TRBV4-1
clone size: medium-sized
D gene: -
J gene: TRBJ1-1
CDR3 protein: CASSHPGGHTEAFF
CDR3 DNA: TGCGCCAGCAGCCATCCCGGAGGGCACACTGAAGCTTTCTTT

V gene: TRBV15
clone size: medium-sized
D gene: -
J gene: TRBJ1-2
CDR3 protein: CATSRVGFGYTF
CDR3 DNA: TGTGCCACCAGCAGAGTAGGGTTTGGCTACACCTTC

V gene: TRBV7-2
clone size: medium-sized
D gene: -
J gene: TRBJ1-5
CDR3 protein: CASPLAPQHF
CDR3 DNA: TGTGCCAGCCCCCTGGCGCCCCAGCATTTT

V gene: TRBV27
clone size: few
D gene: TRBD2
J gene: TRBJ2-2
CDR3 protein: CASSLIAGGYTGELFF
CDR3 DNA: TGTGCCAGCAGTTTGATAGCGGGGGGATACACCGGGGAGCTGTTTTTT

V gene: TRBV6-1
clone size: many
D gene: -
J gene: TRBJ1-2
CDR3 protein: CASSGGARSYGYTF
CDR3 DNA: TGTGCCAGCAGTGGTGGGGCACGTAGCTATGGCTACACCTTC

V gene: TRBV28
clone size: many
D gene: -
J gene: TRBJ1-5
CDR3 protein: CASSSLISALGNQPQHF
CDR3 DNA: TGTGCCAGCAGTTCCCTCATTTCCGCGCTAGGCAATCAGCCCCAGCATTTT